These 27 T cell receptor beta chains originate from one sample sequenced in a study of blood T cell repertoires in COVID-19. TCRdb's copy holds only in-frame clones and misses some; the assay was immunoSEQ multiplex PCR. The data contain 150,000 to 200,000 clones, around 87% of them singletons. The sequencing sample was made of peripheral blood. These receptors were obtained from a woman in her seventies with COVID-19, enrolled during active disease.

The genes are TRBV12-3 or TRBV12-4 and TRBJ2-7; possibly TRBD1 for D (6 bases). CDR3 size: 13 residues. V lost 7 bases and J lost 3, with 13 bases in between. DNA of the CDR3: TGTGCCAGCACAAAGGACAGCTACTACGAGCAGTACTTC. It is translated as CASTKDSYYEQYF.

The rearrangement links TRBV5-4 to TRBJ1-2, with D unclear. Trimming left V 6 bases short and J 2 bases short, with 14 bases between. Germline-derived CDR1 and CDR2 are SGHNT and YYREEE (reference sequence). This CDR3 is built from 14 residues. CDR3 DNA: TGTGCCAGCACCGAATTGACAAGGAACTATGGCTACACCTTC. Its protein product is CASTELTRNYGYTF.

The V and J genes are TRBV19 and TRBJ2-1; 10 positions match TRBD2. The CDR3 has 16 residues. V gave up 1 base and J gave up 6 bases; unmatched junction bases: 6. Per the germline V gene, CDR1 is LNHDA and CDR2 is SQIVND (reference sequence). For the CDR3, the DNA is TGTGCCAGTAGTATAGGAAGCGGGAGGGCCCCCAATGAGCAGTTCTTC. This encodes CASSIGSGRAPNEQFF. The full variable domain, in which reference TRBV19 and TRBJ2-1 provide the parts outside the CDR3, is DGGITQSPKYLFRKEGQNVTLSCEQNLNHDAMYWYRQDPGQGLRLIYYSQIVNDFQKGDIAEGYSVSREKKESFPLTVTSAQKNPTAFYLCASSIGSGRAPNEQFFGPGTRLTVL.

The genes are TRBV5-5 and TRBJ2-5, with a weak D call TRBD1 (6 bases). Trimming shortened V by 0 bases and J by 1 base, and 10 bases separated the two germline ends. The length of the CDR3 is 15 residues. The germline gives CDR1 SGHKS, CDR2 YYEKEE (reference sequence). The CDR3 coding sequence is TGTGCCAGCAGCTTGGGGTACAGGGTCCAAGAGACCCAGTACTTC. It is translated as CASSLGYRVQETQYF.

The CDR3 DNA sequence: TGTGCCAGCAGCCAAGATAATGCGGGGGGATACGAGCAGTACTTC. Translated, it gives CASSQDNAGGYEQYF. The chain combines TRBV4-2 with TRBJ2-7; 8 bases map to TRBD2. Per germline, CDR1 LGHNA and CDR2 YNFKEQ. The CDR3 totals 15 residues. The V and J ends lost 0 bases and 4 bases, in that order; junction bases with no gene match: 5.

The chain has TRBV20-1 and TRBJ2-7; D gene ambiguous. V lost 3 bases and J 3 bases, leaving 6 bases between the germline ends. CDR1 is DFQATT and CDR2 is SNEGSKA in the germline V gene (reference sequence). The CDR3 extends over 11 amino acids. CDR3 loop: CSARYSYEQYF. CDR3 nucleotide sequence: TGCAGTGCTAGGTACAGCTACGAGCAGTACTTC.

The chain combines TRBV28 with TRBJ1-5; 7 bases are a match to TRBD1. CDR1 is MDHEN, CDR2 SYDVKM, per germline. V was pared by 6 bases and J by 0 bases, with 8 bases of the junction left unmatched. This CDR3 contains 16 residues. This chain's CDR3 is CASRLTGAYSNQPQHF. CDR3 sequence (DNA): TGTGCCAGCAGACTTACAGGGGCCTATAGCAATCAGCCCCAGCATTTT. Supplemented by reference TRBV28 and TRBJ1-5, the full variable domain reads DVKVTQSSRYLVKRTGEKVFLECVQDMDHENMFWYRQDPGLGLRLIYFSYDVKMKEKGDIPEGYSVSREKKERFSLILESASTNQTSMYLCASRLTGAYSNQPQHFGDGTRLSIL.

On this clone: Distinct nucleotide sequences in the sample also encode this CDR3. This rearrangement joins TRBV2 to TRBJ1-3, with TRBD1 as a possible D gene (6 bases). The CDR3 is 14 amino acids. CDR1 and CDR2 from the germline V gene are SNHLY and FYNNEI. V was trimmed by 5 bases and J by 2 bases, leaving 10 bases between them. The CDR3 region is CASSPSGAGNTIYF. The CDR3 DNA reads as TGTGCCAGCAGTCCTTCAGGGGCTGGAAACACCATATATTTT.

The V gene is TRBV7-9, the J gene TRBJ2-5, with 10 nucleotides matching TRBD1. With 5 bases clipped from V and 5 bases from J, the junction kept 8 bases outside the gene matches. This CDR3 region has 15 residues. The germline V gene has CDR1 SEHNR and CDR2 FQNEAQ (reference sequence). In DNA form, the CDR3 reads TGTGCCAGCAGCCCAGGGACAGGGGTATCGGAGACCCAGTACTTC. Encoded protein: CASSPGTGVSETQYF.

This clone is a singleton in its sample. V gene TRBV28 combines with J gene TRBJ1-2, with 8 bases aligning to TRBD1. V lost 5 bases to trimming and J lost 4 bases; unmatched junction nucleotides: 3. CDR3 length: 13 amino acids. Germline loops: CDR1 MDHEN, CDR2 SYDVKM. Here the CDR3 reads CASSRTGSYGYTF. The CDR3 DNA is TGTGCCAGCAGTCGGACAGGGAGCTATGGCTACACCTTC.

V and J are TRBV6-5 and TRBJ1-6; 8 nucleotides match TRBD1. The CDR3 spans 13 residues. Germline CDR1 is MNHEY and CDR2 is SVGAGI. CDR3 residues: CVSQGVYNSPLHF. The CDR3 region has the DNA TGTGTTTCACAGGGGGTTTATAATTCACCCCTCCACTTT.

V gene TRBV18 combines with J gene TRBJ2-7, with TRBD1 matching over 8 bases. Germline values: CDR1 KGHSH, CDR2 LQKENI. CDR3 length: 14 amino acids. V lost 6 bases and J lost 0; bases outside the gene matches: 4. Written as DNA, the CDR3 is TGTGCCAGCTCCGGACAGGGAAACTCCTACGAGCAGTACTTC. Residues: CASSGQGNSYEQYF.

The chain carries TRBV28 and TRBJ2-5; weak D call: TRBD2 (6 bases). Trimming cost V 5 bases and J 0 bases, with 16 bases left between them. The CDR3 spans 16 residues. The germline CDR1 and CDR2 sequences are MDHEN and SYDVKM. CDR3 nucleotides: TGTGCCAGCAGTCCTCTTACCGGGAGAAACCAAGAGACCCAGTACTTC. It yields the protein CASSPLTGRNQETQYF.

This clone has only a few counts. The rearrangement joins TRBV5-1 to TRBJ2-1; TRBD1 matches at 11 bases. CDR1 is SGHRS and CDR2 is YFSETQ in the germline V gene. The CDR3 has 14 amino acids. The ends lost 9 bases at V and 6 bases at J; junction bases unmatched: 8. The CDR3 nucleotides are TGCGCCACCTCCCGGGGACAGGGGGTCAATGAGCAGTTCTTC. It codes for CATSRGQGVNEQFF. Using reference TRBV5-1 and TRBJ2-1 for the parts outside the CDR3, the full variable domain is KAGVTQTPRYLIKTRGQQVTLSCSPISGHRSVSWYQQTPGQGLQFLFEYFSETQRNKGNFPGRFSGRQFSNSRSEMNVSTLELGDSALYLCATSRGQGVNEQFFGPGTRLTVL.

This chain uses TRBV3-1 (or the pseudogene TRBV3-2) with TRBJ2-7; the D is unclear. The length of the CDR3 is 13 residues. Per germline, CDR1 LGHDT and CDR2 YNNKEL (reference sequence). V was pared by 1 base and J by 5 bases, with 9 bases between. The CDR3 sequence is CASSQVSRNEQYF. The CDR3 bases are TGTGCCAGCAGCCAAGTTAGCCGGAACGAGCAGTACTTC.

The chain couples TRBV6-1 to TRBJ1-5; TRBD1 agrees at 11 bases. Per the germline V gene, CDR1 is MNHNS and CDR2 is SASEGT. This CDR3 contains 15 residues. The V gene end was trimmed by 3 bases and the J gene end by 5 bases; junction bases not matched to a gene: 3. CDR3 sequence (DNA): TGTGCCAGCAGTGAGATGGGACAGGGGGATCAGCCCCAGCATTTT. This sequence encodes CASSEMGQGDQPQHF.

The genes are TRBV6-5 and TRBJ2-7; 7 bases match TRBD2. The germline V gene encodes CDR1 MNHEY and CDR2 SVGAGI. Trimming cost V 6 bases and J 5 bases; bases outside gene matches: 10. The CDR3 extends over 14 amino acids. In nucleotides, the CDR3 is TGTGCCAGCAGACGGGGGGTACAGTCCCACGAGCAGTACTTC. Translation gives CASRRGVQSHEQYF.

J is TRBJ2-7 and V is TRBV20-1; TRBD2 is a possible D gene (5 bases). V was cut by 3 bases and J by 7 bases, with 22 bases left in between. This CDR3 comprises 15 residues. Germline assignment: CDR1 DFQATT and CDR2 SNEGSKA (reference sequence). The CDR3 region is CSASATRFASGEQYF. Here the CDR3 DNA reads TGCAGTGCTAGTGCGACGCGTTTTGCCTCGGGGGAGCAGTACTTC.

The chain employs TRBV3-1 (or the pseudogene TRBV3-2) and TRBJ2-1, with 7 bases matching TRBD2. Germline values: CDR1 LGHDT, CDR2 YNNKEL (reference sequence). The CDR3 covers 15 residues. The ends lost 4 bases at V and 2 bases at J; junction bases unmatched: 5. The CDR3 nucleotides read TGTGCCAGCAGCCTAAGCGGGACTCCCTACAATGAGCAGTTCTTC. Its protein product is CASSLSGTPYNEQFF.

This chain links TRBV7-2 with TRBJ1-6, with 9 bases identical to TRBD1. With 6 bases clipped from V and 0 bases from J, the junction kept 6 bases outside the gene matches. Germline CDR1 SGHTA, CDR2 FQGNSA. This CDR3 spans 17 amino acids. The CDR3 DNA follows: TGTGCCAGCAGTCGGACAGGGGCGAGCTCCTATAATTCACCCCTCCACTTT. Residues: CASSRTGASSYNSPLHF.

The chain carries TRBV2 and TRBJ2-3; D is ambiguous. The CDR3 spans 14 residues. With 5 bases removed from V and 0 bases from J, the gap between germline ends came to 9 bases. Germline lookup yields CDR1 SNHLY and CDR2 FYNNEI. CDR3 sequence: CASSPRFSTDTQYF. The CDR3 DNA is TGTGCCAGCAGTCCCAGGTTTAGCACAGATACGCAGTATTTT.

This sequence joins TRBV5-6 and TRBJ1-4, with 9 bases fitting TRBD1. This CDR3 spans 17 amino acids. The V and J ends lost 4 bases and 6 bases, in that order; junction bases with no gene match: 13. CDR1 and CDR2 (germline): SGHDT, YYEEEE. CDR3 in DNA: TGTGCCAGCAGCCATTTCCGGGACAGGGTCGTGGATGAAAAACTGTTTTTT. Amino acid sequence: CASSHFRDRVVDEKLFF.

This clone has ten or more counts. The chain employs TRBV28 and TRBJ1-4; 10 bases are shared with TRBD1. Germline V CDR1 and CDR2: MDHEN, SYDVKM. This CDR3 contains 15 residues. The ends lost 7 bases at V and 8 bases at J; junction bases unmatched: 10. In nucleotides, the CDR3 is TGTGCCAGCACTCGCTACGGGACAGGGGAGGAAAAACTGTTTTTT. Residues: CASTRYGTGEEKLFF.

This rearrangement joins TRBV19 to TRBJ2-2, with 10 nucleotides matching TRBD2. CDR3 length equals 18 residues. The V segment lost 7 bases and the J segment 0 bases; nucleotides outside the gene matches: 11. CDR1 and CDR2 from the germline V gene are LNHDA and SQIVND (reference sequence). CDR3 sequence (DNA): TGTGCCAGTACACGGCGGCAGGGACTAGCGCCGAACACCGGGGAGCTGTTTTTT. As protein: CASTRRQGLAPNTGELFF.

This chain joins TRBV27 and TRBJ1-5; D gene uncertain. The CDR3 has 16 residues. With 2 bases removed from V and 0 bases from J, the gap between germline ends came to 11 bases. Germline V gene sequence: CDR1 MNHEY, CDR2 SMNVEV (reference sequence). DNA of the CDR3: TGTGCCAGCAGTTTAGGGCCTGGTAATAGCAATCAGCCCCAGCATTTT. Amino acid sequence: CASSLGPGNSNQPQHF.

The chain combines TRBV7-9 with TRBJ2-3; 10 bases line up with TRBD2. Germline V CDR1 and CDR2: SEHNR, FQNEAQ (reference sequence). CDR3 length equals 16 residues. After removal of 5 bases from V and 3 bases from J, the junction contained 8 bases not matched to a gene. CDR3 nucleotide sequence: TGTGCCAGCAGCATGGGACTAGCGATGAAAACAGATACGCAGTATTTT. Its translation is CASSMGLAMKTDTQYF.

CDR3 sequence reads: CASSYTSGNTIYF. The CDR3 DNA follows: TGTGCCAGCAGTTACACTTCGGGAAACACCATATATTTT. V gene TRBV6-6 combines with J gene TRBJ1-3; the D is unclear. CDR3 length: 13 residues. V was shortened by 2 bases and J by 4 bases, with 6 bases between the two germline ends. The germline V gene encodes CDR1 MNHNY and CDR2 SVGAGI (reference sequence).